This entry features one T cell receptor beta chain sequence. Antigen specificity is unknown. From germline, CDR1 is MNHEY and CDR2 SMNVEV (reference sequence). CDR3 length equals 15 residues. The V and J ends lost 9 bases and 9 bases respectively, with 27 bases between them. The sample belongs to a study of shared clonotypes between healthy human individuals. Across the whole study: CD8 memory received one plate per donor, CD8 naive two, CD4 memory three and CD4 naive three. Overall study results and limits: Sharing across a few donors was seen in about 5% of naive CD4 clonotypes.

Profiled with immunoSEQ multiplex PCR; TCRdb holds only in-frame clones, not every one. The sample shows 800,000 to 950,000 clones, roughly 96% of them seen only once. CD45RO-negative, CCR7-positively selected cells formed the naive CD8 fraction, excluding terminally differentiated effector memory CD45RA+ cells. This receptor was taken from a man aged 25 to 45 in good health. The chain combines TRBV27 with TRBJ2-7; D possibly matches TRBD1 or TRBD2 (5 bases each). Specimen: naive CD8+ T cells sorted from blood. CDR3 in DNA: TGTGCCAGAATGGGTGATGGGACGTCCACCGAACGGCAGTACTTC. This codes for CARMGDGTSTERQYF.